This is a list of T cell receptor beta chains from one sample in a study of shared clonotypes between healthy human individuals. Only in-frame clones appear in the TCRdb table, and some are missing; sequencing was by immunoSEQ multiplex PCR. The table records about 110,000 clones, roughly two thirds of them present only once. Source material: memory CD8+ T cells sorted from blood. These receptors all come from a woman under 40 in good health. Both conserved end residues are part of each CDR3. The D gene is left open where the match is weak. For some rows the clone size is stated as once, few or many, or as a class when expanded; others skip it.

D gene	clone size	V gene	J gene	CDR3 length	CDR3 DNA	CDR3 protein
-	once	TRBV28	TRBJ1-1	14	TGTGCCAGCACTCAACAGGGATTGAACACTGAAGCTTTCTTT	CASTQQGLNTEAFF
-	-	TRBV6-1	TRBJ2-7	15	TGTGCCAGCAGTGAAGTGACCGCCAGCTCCTACGAGCAGTACTTC	CASSEVTASSYEQYF
-	-	TRBV28	TRBJ2-1	14	TGTGCCAGCAGCCGAGGGTTAAGGCTCGATGAGCAGTTCTTC	CASSRGLRLDEQFF
-	-	TRBV10-2	TRBJ2-7	14	TGCGCCAGCAGTGAGGACTCATTACAATACGAGCAGTACTTC	CASSEDSLQYEQYF
TRBD2	-	TRBV27	TRBJ2-7	17	TGTGCCAGCAGTTCCACACGAGGGGGACTAGTTTACCACGAGCAGTACTTC	CASSSTRGGLVYHEQYF
-	-	TRBV5-1	TRBJ1-1	14	TGCGCCAGCAGAGCCGGGGCGGGGACCACTGAAGCTTTCTTT	CASRAGAGTTEAFF
-	few	TRBV6-5	TRBJ1-1	11	TGTGCCAGCAGCTCGATGGTGGAGGCTTTCTTT	CASSSMVEAFF
TRBD2	-	TRBV2	TRBJ2-3	14	TGTGCCAGCTATGGACTAGTTAAAGCAGATACGCAGTATTTT	CASYGLVKADTQYF
-	-	TRBV7-4	TRBJ2-4	11	TGTGCCAGCAGCTTGAGGGGTCCACAGTACTTC	CASSLRGPQYF
-	-	TRBV29-1	TRBJ2-2	13	TGCAGCTCTGAAGACAGGAACACCGGGGAGCTGTTTTTT	CSSEDRNTGELFF
TRBD2	-	TRBV7-9	TRBJ2-1	18	TGTGCCAGCAGCTCCAGTTTGGTTGGAGCGGGAGGGTACAATGAGCAGTTCTTC	CASSSSLVGAGGYNEQFF
-	-	TRBV15	TRBJ2-7	11	TGTGCCACCAGCAGAGACGGCCCGCTGTACTTC	CATSRDGPLYF
-	few	TRBV14	TRBJ2-5	16	TGTGCCAGCAGCCCCCCGGCGGGGGCGAGACAAGAGACCCAGTACTTC	CASSPPAGARQETQYF
TRBD2	-	TRBV6-4	TRBJ2-1	15	TGTGCCAGCAGTCTTTCCAGCGGGGCTGGCAGGGAGCAGTTCTTC	CASSLSSGAGREQFF
-	-	TRBV7-3	TRBJ2-7	15	TGTGCCAGCAGCCTAGGGGCGGCTAGTTTTAACGAGCAGTACTTC	CASSLGAASFNEQYF
-	-	TRBV19	TRBJ2-5	14	TGTGCCAGTAGTATAGCGAGGGGCTTGGAGACCCAGTACTTC	CASSIARGLETQYF
-	-	TRBV4-1	TRBJ2-5	14	TGCGCCAGCAGCCAAGGGACAGACCAAGAGACCCAGTACTTC	CASSQGTDQETQYF
-	-	TRBV12-5	TRBJ2-7	16	TGTGCTAGTGGTTTGTATGTTGGGGTATCCCACTACGAGCAGTACTTC	CASGLYVGVSHYEQYF
-	-	TRBV4-1	TRBJ1-2	17	TGCGCCAGCAGCCAAGATCGGGTAGGAGTCTCTAACTATGGCTACACCTTC	CASSQDRVGVSNYGYTF
-	few	TRBV15	TRBJ2-7	16	TGTGCCACCAGCCCAACACGGGTTGCATCATCCTACGAGCAGTACTTC	CATSPTRVASSYEQYF
TRBD1	-	TRBV6-1	TRBJ1-2	14	TGTGCCAGCAGCCCCGGACAGGGGCTGGGTGGCTACACCTTC	CASSPGQGLGGYTF
-	-	TRBV9	TRBJ2-7	15	TGTGCCAGCAGCCCTTGGACTACCGGCTCCTACGAGCAGTACTTC	CASSPWTTGSYEQYF
TRBD2	-	TRBV4-1	TRBJ2-7	17	TGCGCCAGCAGCCAAATAGACTTGGGACTAGCAGCCTACGAGCAGTACTTC	CASSQIDLGLAAYEQYF
TRBD1	many	TRBV6-1	TRBJ1-2	16	TGTGCCAGCAGTGGGACAGGGGGCGCTTTGTTTTATGGCTACACCTTC	CASSGTGGALFYGYTF
-	-	TRBV14	TRBJ1-4	17	TGTGCCAGCAGCCAAGGTGGGCCATGGGTGGCTAATGAAAAACTGTTTTTT	CASSQGGPWVANEKLFF
TRBD2	-	TRBV28	TRBJ2-7	17	TGTGCCAGCAGGGGACAGACTAGCGGGAGGGCCTTATACGAGCAGTACTTC	CASRGQTSGRALYEQYF